Sequencing of this T cell receptor (beta chain) was carried out in a study of human T cells and chemical hapten exposure. Study at large: Patients' scalps got diphenylcyclopropenone weekly throughout the roughly 23-week study. The patch tests put 0.01% DPC on the skin of the upper back and were read 6 days later. The study's findings and limits: Alopecia in the donors means their immune response may deviate from healthy people's.

At least ten counts were recorded for this clonotype. Its specificity is unknown. MiXCR was run by TCRdb on the RACE reads, yielding one entry per CDR3 protein. This sample has roughly 380,000 distinct CDR3 sequences, with 4.5% to 5.5% found just once. The sample's time point: pre-sensitization, week 0. Treatment indicated: therapeutic diphenylcyclopropenone sensitization with weekly scalp DPC. Donors were 18 to 70-year-old alopecia patients suitable for DPC. This receptor was taken from a woman between 50 and 59 years old with alopecia areata. Some clones in this sample may be carry-over from other donors' samples. The sample was whole blood, taken in connection with sensitization to the hapten diphenylcyclopropenone (DPC).

The CDR3 DNA is TGTGCCAGCAGCCCAAAAGGGACAGATGAGCAGTACTTC. Translation gives CASSPKGTDEQYF. V gene TRBV7-9 combines with J gene TRBJ2-7, with TRBD1 matching 7 bases. CDR1 is SEHNR, CDR2 FQNEAQ, per germline (reference sequence). The CDR3 sequence is 13 residues long. J gave up 7 bases and V 5 bases, and 8 bases lay outside the gene matches.